The clone carrying this TCR beta chain has just one count. As yet, its antigen is unknown. The data belong to a study of cytomegalovirus exposure and HLA in healthy donors. The study, taken as a whole, reports: Per a later analysis, 15,000 to 20,000 TCR beta sequences showed association with HLA alleles at 0.05 false discovery rate.

V lost 4 bases and J lost 2; bases outside the gene matches: 4. This CDR3 comprises 14 residues. CDR1 is SGDLS, CDR2 YYNGEE, per germline. 60 Vbeta and 13 Jbeta primers were used in PCR. TCRdb's copy holds only in-frame clones and misses some; the assay was immunoSEQ multiplex PCR. Of fewer than 250,000 clones in the sample, approximately 78% were seen once. This receptor was identified in a male donor in good health and CMV-seronegative. Sequencing was done on a sample of PBMCs. V and J are TRBV9 and TRBJ2-7; 9 positions match TRBD1. In DNA form, the CDR3 reads TGTGCCAGCAGCTTTGGGACAGGGACCTACGAGCAGTACTTC. This encodes CASSFGTGTYEQYF.